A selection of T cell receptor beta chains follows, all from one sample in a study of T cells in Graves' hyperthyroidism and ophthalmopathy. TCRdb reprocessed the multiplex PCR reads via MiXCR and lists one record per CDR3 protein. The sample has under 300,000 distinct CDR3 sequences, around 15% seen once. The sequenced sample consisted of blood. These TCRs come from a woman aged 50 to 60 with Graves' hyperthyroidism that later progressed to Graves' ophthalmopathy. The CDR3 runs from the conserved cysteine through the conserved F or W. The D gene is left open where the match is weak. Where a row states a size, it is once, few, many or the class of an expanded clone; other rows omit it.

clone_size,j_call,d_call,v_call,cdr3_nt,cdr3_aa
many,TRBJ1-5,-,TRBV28,TGTGGAACCCTGAAAAGGGGAGGGGGAAATCAGCCCCAGCATTTT,CGTLKRGGGNQPQHF
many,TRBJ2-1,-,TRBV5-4,TGTGCCAGCAGCTTCTTACTAAGTGCGGGGAATGAGCAGTTCTTC,CASSFLLSAGNEQFF
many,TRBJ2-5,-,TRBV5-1,TGCGCCAGCAGCTTGGCCGCGACTGGGGAGGAGACCCAGTACTTC,CASSLAATGEETQYF
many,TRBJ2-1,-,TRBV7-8,TGTGCCAGCAGCACCCTAGGACGGAAGGGGAATGAGCAGTTCTTC,CASSTLGRKGNEQFF
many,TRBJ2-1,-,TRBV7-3,TGTGCCAGCAGCTTCGGGTTCAGCTCCTACAATGAGCAGTTCTTC,CASSFGFSSYNEQFF
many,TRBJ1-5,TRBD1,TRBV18,TGTGCCAGCTCACTAGACAGGGGGCTGACCAATCAGCCCCAGCATTTT,CASSLDRGLTNQPQHF
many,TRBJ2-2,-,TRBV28,TGTGCCAGCCGAGGACTTATCACCGGGGAGCTGTTTTTT,CASRGLITGELFF
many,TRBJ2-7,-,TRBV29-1,TGCAGCGTTGAACGACAGCCCTACGAGCAGTACTTC,CSVERQPYEQYF
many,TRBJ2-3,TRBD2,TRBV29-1,TGCAGCGTTGAAAACCTTCTTAGCGGGAGCACAGATACGCAGTATTTT,CSVENLLSGSTDTQYF
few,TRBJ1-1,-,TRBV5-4,TGTGCCAGCAGCGCCAGGAAGAGAGCTGAAGCTTTCTTT,CASSARKRAEAFF
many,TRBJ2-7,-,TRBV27,TGTGCCAGCAGCAGACCTCCTTACGAGCAGTACTTC,CASSRPPYEQYF
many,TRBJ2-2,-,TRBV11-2,TGTGCCAGCAGCCCCGAGAGATCCACCGGGGAGCTGTTTTTT,CASSPERSTGELFF
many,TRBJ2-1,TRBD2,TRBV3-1,TGTGCCAGCAGCCAAGGGACTAGCGTCTACAATGAGCAGTTCTTC,CASSQGTSVYNEQFF
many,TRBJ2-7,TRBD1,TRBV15,TGTGCCACCAGCCGACGACTGGCTGCGAGGGGGCCGTACGAGCAGTACTTC,CATSRRLAARGPYEQYF
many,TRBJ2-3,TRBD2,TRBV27,TGTGCCAGCATCCCATCGGAGCGGGACTTTTTCTACGCCACAGATACGCAGTATTTT,CASIPSERDFFYATDTQYF
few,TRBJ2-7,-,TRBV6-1,TGTGCCAGCAGTGAAGCGACGTATGGATACGAGCAGTACTTC,CASSEATYGYEQYF
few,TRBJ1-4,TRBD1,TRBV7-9,TGTGCCAGCAGCCTCATTGGGACAGGCGCACGTAATGAAAAACTGTTTTTT,CASSLIGTGARNEKLFF
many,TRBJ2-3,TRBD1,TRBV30,TGTGCCTGGAGTGTCGGGACAGGGACAGATACGCAGTATTTT,CAWSVGTGTDTQYF
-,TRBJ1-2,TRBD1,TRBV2,TGTGCCAGCAGAGACAGGGCGGATGGCTACACCTTC,CASRDRADGYTF
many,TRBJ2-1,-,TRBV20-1,TGCAGTGCTAGTCATACGGGAGTGGATTACAATGAGCAGTTCTTC,CSASHTGVDYNEQFF
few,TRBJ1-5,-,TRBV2,TGTGCCAGCACCTCAGGGTTGAGGAATCAGCCCCAGCATTTT,CASTSGLRNQPQHF
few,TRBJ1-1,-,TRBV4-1,TGCGCCAGCAGCCAAAGACAGGAGGACACTGAAGCTTTCTTT,CASSQRQEDTEAFF
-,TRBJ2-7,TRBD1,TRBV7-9,TGTGCCAGCAGCTCGGACAGGCGAGTGGAGCAGTACTTC,CASSSDRRVEQYF
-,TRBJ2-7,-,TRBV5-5,TGTGCCAGCAGCTCCACCCATTACTCCTACGAGCAGTACTTC,CASSSTHYSYEQYF
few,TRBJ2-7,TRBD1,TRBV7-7,TGTGCTAGCAGCTTGGGAGACAGGGGCTCCTACGAGCAGTACTTC,CASSLGDRGSYEQYF
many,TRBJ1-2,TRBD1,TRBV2,TGTGCCAGCAGTGAAGCGGGGGACAGGGGTCCTAACTATGGCTACACCTTC,CASSEAGDRGPNYGYTF
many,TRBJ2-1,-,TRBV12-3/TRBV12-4,TGTGCCAGCAGTTTAATTTTTGGACAATACAATGAGCAGTTCTTC,CASSLIFGQYNEQFF
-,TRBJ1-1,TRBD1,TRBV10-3,TGTGCCATCAGAGGGACAGCGAACACTGAAGCTTTCTTT,CAIRGTANTEAFF
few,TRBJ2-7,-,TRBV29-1,TGCAGCGTTTACCAATACGAGCAGTACTTC,CSVYQYEQYF
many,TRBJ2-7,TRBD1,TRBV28,TGTGCCAGCGAGACAGGGGCAGGGGTCTACGAGCAGTACTTC,CASETGAGVYEQYF
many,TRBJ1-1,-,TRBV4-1,TGCGCCAGCAGCCAGACTAATTGGAACACTGAAGCTTTCTTT,CASSQTNWNTEAFF
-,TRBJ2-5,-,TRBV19,TGTGCCAGTAGTATGGACTTGCAGGGGACCCAGTACTTC,CASSMDLQGTQYF